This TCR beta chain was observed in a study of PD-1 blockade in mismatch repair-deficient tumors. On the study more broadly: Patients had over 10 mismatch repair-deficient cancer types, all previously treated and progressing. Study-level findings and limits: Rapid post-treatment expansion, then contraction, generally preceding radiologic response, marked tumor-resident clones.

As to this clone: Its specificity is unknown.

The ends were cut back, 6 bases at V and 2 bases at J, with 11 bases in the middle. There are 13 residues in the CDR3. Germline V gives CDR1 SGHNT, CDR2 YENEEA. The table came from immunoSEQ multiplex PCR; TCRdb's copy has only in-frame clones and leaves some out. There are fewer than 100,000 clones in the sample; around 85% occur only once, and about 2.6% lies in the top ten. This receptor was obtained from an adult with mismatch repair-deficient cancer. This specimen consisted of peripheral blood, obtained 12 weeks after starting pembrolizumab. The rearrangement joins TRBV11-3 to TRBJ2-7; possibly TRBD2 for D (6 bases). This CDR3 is CASSSGRTYEQYF. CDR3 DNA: TGTGCCAGCAGTAGCGGTCGTACCTACGAGCAGTACTTC.